The rows below give T cell receptor beta chains drawn from one sample of a study of T cells generated in artificial thymic organoids. TCRdb reanalysed the 5' RACE reads using MiXCR and keeps one entry per CDR3 protein. The sample records around 5,600 distinct CDR3 sequences, about 32% being singletons. Sequenced sample: naive CD8+ T cells from blood. The receptors stem from a human donor who gave cord blood stem cells for thymic organoid culture, a cardiac surgery patient who gave postnatal thymus, or a blood donor (not recorded which). Each CDR3 is given with its conserved first and last residue. A D gene is named only where the DNA matches it firmly. Where a row states a size, it is once, few, many or the class of an expanded clone; other rows omit it.

j_call d_call v_call clone_size cdr3_nt cdr3_aa
TRBJ1-5 TRBD1 TRBV12-3/TRBV12-4 - TGTGCCAGCAGAACCGGGACAGGGTATGGTCAGCCCCAGCATTTT CASRTGTGYGQPQHF
TRBJ2-7 TRBD1 TRBV11-2 few TGTGCCAGCAGCTCCCCCCAGGGGGCGAAGTACGAGCAGTACTTC CASSSPQGAKYEQYF
TRBJ2-7 TRBD1 TRBV29-1 once TGCAGCGCGACAGGGGTTGAGCAGTACTTC CSATGVEQYF
TRBJ2-3 - TRBV27 - TGTGCCAGCAGTTTATTTGGGGGGCTCACAGATACGCAGTATTTT CASSLFGGLTDTQYF
TRBJ2-5 TRBD1 TRBV7-9 - TGTGCCAGCAGCTCGCCGGACAGGGGGCCAGAGACCCAGTACTTC CASSSPDRGPETQYF
TRBJ2-5 - TRBV11-2 - TGTGCCAGCAGCTTCACAGGGAGGCAAGAGACCCAGTACTTC CASSFTGRQETQYF
TRBJ2-1 - TRBV15 few TGTGCCACCAGCAGAGTTTTAGATGACAATGAGCAGTTCTTC CATSRVLDDNEQFF
TRBJ2-1 TRBD2 TRBV20-1 - TGCAGTGCTAGTCTAGCGGGTCCCTACAATGAGCAGTTCTTC CSASLAGPYNEQFF
TRBJ2-4 TRBD2 TRBV7-2 medium-sized TGTGCCAGCAGCTCTATAGCGGGAGACAAAAACATTCAGTACTTC CASSSIAGDKNIQYF
TRBJ2-7 - TRBV12-3/TRBV12-4 - TGTGCCAGCAGTTTAATTGCTGGTAGGTTCTACGAGCAGTACTTC CASSLIAGRFYEQYF
TRBJ1-2 TRBD1 TRBV27 medium-sized TGTGCCAGCACCGTAACAGGGGGCGACGGCTACACCTTC CASTVTGGDGYTF
TRBJ2-7 - TRBV9 - TGTGCCAGCAGCGTAGGACAGACCTACGAGCAGTACTTC CASSVGQTYEQYF
TRBJ2-5 - TRBV7-9 - TGTGCCAGCAGCTTACAGGATAGATCTCGGTGGACCCAGTACTTC CASSLQDRSRWTQYF
TRBJ1-1 - TRBV4-1 - TGCGCCAGCAGCCTGGACTTGAACACTGAAGCTTTCTTT CASSLDLNTEAFF
TRBJ1-2 - TRBV4-1 few TGCGCCAGCAGCCAAGTGGCAGGGAAGCTCTATGGCTACACCTTC CASSQVAGKLYGYTF
TRBJ2-5 - TRBV12-3/TRBV12-4 - TGTGCCAGCAGTTTGGGCGAGACCCAGTACTTC CASSLGETQYF
TRBJ2-2 - TRBV3-1 - TGTGCCAGCACCCAAAGGCTGGGCACCGGGGAGCTGTTTTTT CASTQRLGTGELFF
TRBJ2-1 TRBD2 TRBV15 few TGTGCCACCAAAGAACTAGCGGGAGGTCTCGATGAGCAGTTCTTC CATKELAGGLDEQFF
TRBJ2-1 TRBD1 TRBV4-2 - TGTGCCAGCAGCCAAGATCCAGGGACAGGGATGAATGAGCAGTTCTTC CASSQDPGTGMNEQFF
TRBJ2-7 - TRBV7-8 medium-sized TGTGCCAGCAGCTCACTCGCTGTAGGGGCGTACGAGCAGTACTTC CASSSLAVGAYEQYF
TRBJ1-1 TRBD1 TRBV9 - TGTGCCAGCAGCATGGAAGGGACAGGGGGCACTGAAGCTTTCTTT CASSMEGTGGTEAFF
TRBJ2-5 - TRBV5-1 - TGCGCCAGCAGCAGGGGGGAGACCCAGTACTTC CASSRGETQYF
TRBJ2-7 - TRBV12-3/TRBV12-4 - TGTGCCAGCAGGGCCGGGGCGACCTCCTACGAGCAGTACTTC CASRAGATSYEQYF
TRBJ1-1 - TRBV27 medium-sized TGTGCCAGCAGTAGTCGGCAGGGGAGTATGAACACTGAAGCTTTCTTT CASSSRQGSMNTEAFF
TRBJ2-2 - TRBV29-1 - TGCAGCGTTGTCGGGGTCACCGGGGAGCTGTTTTTT CSVVGVTGELFF
TRBJ2-3 - TRBV20-1 medium-sized TGCAGTGCTGAGGCCTGGGACACAGATACGCAGTATTTT CSAEAWDTDTQYF
TRBJ1-1 TRBD1 TRBV29-1 - TGCAGCGTTGAAACTTCGGGCAGGGGGACTGAAGCTTTCTTT CSVETSGRGTEAFF
TRBJ2-5 TRBD2 TRBV7-2 few TGTGCCAGCAGCCCCGGGACTAGCGGGATAGAGACCCAGTACTTC CASSPGTSGIETQYF
TRBJ2-2 TRBD1 TRBV27 few TGTGCCAGCTGCTTCTCCGGACAGGGTATTTCCGGGGAGCTGTTTTTT CASCFSGQGISGELFF
TRBJ2-1 - TRBV10-3 - TGTGCCATCAGTGAGTCGAGGGGCTCCCTCGCCTACAATGAGCAGTTCTTC CAISESRGSLAYNEQFF
TRBJ2-5 - TRBV20-1 few TGCAGTGCCACGGAATTCGGACAAAGAGAGACCCAGTACTTC CSATEFGQRETQYF
TRBJ2-1 - TRBV24-1 few TGTGCCACCAGTGATTCGGAATTCAGGGATGAGCAGTTCTTC CATSDSEFRDEQFF
TRBJ2-3 TRBD2 TRBV20-1 few TGCAGTGCTAGAGATCGAGCGGGGGGGTACACAGATACGCAGTATTTT CSARDRAGGYTDTQYF
TRBJ2-7 - TRBV4-3 - TGCGCCAGCAGCCAAGATCCTGGCGGGGAGACCTACGAGCAGTACTTC CASSQDPGGETYEQYF
TRBJ2-7 - TRBV12-3/TRBV12-4 - TGTGCCAGCAGTTTACAGGGATCTGAGCAGTACTTC CASSLQGSEQYF
TRBJ2-1 TRBD2 TRBV11-2 - TGTGCCAGCAGCCCGAGCGGGAGCTACGATGAGCAGTTCTTC CASSPSGSYDEQFF
TRBJ2-3 TRBD2 TRBV28 - TGTGCCAGCAGTGGGACTAGCGGGAGAGGGATAGATACGCAGTATTTT CASSGTSGRGIDTQYF
TRBJ2-1 TRBD1 TRBV4-1 few TGCGCCAGCAGCCAATACTCAGGGGGCAATGAGCAGTTCTTC CASSQYSGGNEQFF
TRBJ2-3 - TRBV12-3/TRBV12-4 - TGTGCCAGCAGCTTCGTGGGTACGCAGTATTTT CASSFVGTQYF
TRBJ1-1 - TRBV5-1 few TGCGCCAGCAGCTTGGACGGACGGCCGAACACTGAAGCTTTCTTT CASSLDGRPNTEAFF
TRBJ2-3 - TRBV29-1 - TGCAGCGTGGACAGCGGACATGAGATTGATACGCAGTATTTT CSVDSGHEIDTQYF
TRBJ1-4 TRBD1 TRBV28 - TGCGCCAGCAGCTGGACAGGCACTAATGAAAAACTGTTTTTT CASSWTGTNEKLFF
TRBJ2-7 TRBD2 TRBV4-2 medium-sized TGTGCCAGCAGCCCACCGCGACTAGCGGGGGGGTCCTACGAGCAGTACTTC CASSPPRLAGGSYEQYF